The 31 T cell receptor beta chains reported below all come from one sample, sequenced in a study of cytomegalovirus exposure and HLA in healthy donors. Primers for the PCR totalled 60 Vbeta and 13 Jbeta. Produced via immunoSEQ multiplex PCR; TCRdb's table is partial and in-frame only. Seen here are under 130,000 clones, approximately 14% observed once, and the top ten hold more than 0.8%. Source material: PBMCs. These receptors originate from a female donor in good health and CMV-seronegative.

This clone came up a few times. The chain links TRBV5-1 to TRBJ1-6; 8 bases align to TRBD1. CDR1 is SGHRS and CDR2 is YFSETQ in the germline V gene. This CDR3 is 16 amino acids long. J was trimmed by 9 bases and V by 2 bases; bases with no gene match: 10. The CDR3 reads CASSFLGGQGGSPLHF. In nucleotides, the CDR3 is TGCGCCAGCAGCTTCTTGGGCGGACAGGGAGGTTCACCCCTCCACTTT.

The gene calls are TRBV7-3 and TRBJ1-1, with D possibly TRBD1 on 6 matching bases. Deletions cut 5 bases from V and 1 base from J, with 11 bases between. The CDR3 is made up of 14 amino acids. CDR1 is SGHTA, CDR2 FQGTGA, per germline. The CDR3 DNA follows: TGTGCCAGCAGCCGTAGAGGGGGGAACACTGAAGCTTTCTTT. It is translated as CASSRRGGNTEAFF.

This clone was recorded a few times. The chain recombines TRBV4-2 with TRBJ2-5; D might be TRBD2 (6 bases). CDR1 and CDR2 (germline): LGHNA, YNFKEQ. This CDR3 region has 14 residues. The ends were cut back, 0 bases at V and 4 bases at J, with 9 bases in the middle. CDR3 sequence: CASSQDSGGETQYF. CDR3 DNA sequence: TGTGCCAGCAGCCAAGATAGCGGAGGAGAGACCCAGTACTTC.

This clone has a handful of counts. The chain combines TRBV7-9 with TRBJ2-5; 12 nucleotides align to TRBD2. The CDR3 runs 16 residues. The germline V gene encodes CDR1 SEHNR and CDR2 FQNEAQ (reference sequence). With V trimmed by 5 bases and J by 1 base, 5 bases remained unmatched. This CDR3 reads CASSITSGRPQETQYF. CDR3 bases: TGTGCCAGCAGCATAACTAGCGGGAGGCCCCAAGAGACCCAGTACTTC. The whole variable domain, remainder taken from reference TRBV7-9 and TRBJ2-5, is DTGVSQNPRHKITKRGQNVTFRCDPISEHNRLYWYRQTLGQGPEFLTYFQNEAQLEKSRLLSDRFSAERPKGSFSTLEIQRTEQGDSAMYLCASSITSGRPQETQYFGPGTRLLVL.

This clone was seen a few times. This specimen includes other DNA sequences encoding the same CDR3. The chain links TRBV4-1 to TRBJ1-2; the D gene is possibly TRBD1 (5 bases). Germline V gene sequence: CDR1 MGHRA, CDR2 YSYEKL. The CDR3 covers 14 residues. The V end was cut by 8 bases, the J end by 7 bases, with 20 bases between. The CDR3: CASSQTGGTPGYTF. DNA of the CDR3: TGCGCCAGCTCCCAAACCGGAGGGACCCCTGGCTACACCTTC.

The chain carries TRBV28 and TRBJ1-2; no reliable D call. In germline, CDR1 is MDHEN, CDR2 SYDVKM. Trimming pared 1 base from V and 4 bases from J, leaving 10 bases between. The CDR3 length is 14 residues. Here the CDR3 reads CASSLSPLSYGYTF. In DNA form, the CDR3 reads TGTGCCAGCAGTTTATCCCCCTTGAGCTATGGCTACACCTTC.

The V call is TRBV9, the J call TRBJ2-5; D gene unclear. V shed 4 bases and J shed 5 bases, with 21 bases lying between them. CDR1 SGDLS and CDR2 YYNGEE come from the germline V gene. This CDR3 spans 16 amino acids. CDR3 sequence: CASSLHGQRGAETQYF. The CDR3 DNA reads TGTGCCAGCAGCCTCCATGGCCAGCGCGGCGCGGAGACCCAGTACTTC.

CDR3: CASSQLGTRGSNEQFF. CDR3 coding DNA: TGTGCCAGTAGTCAATTGGGGACTAGAGGTTCCAATGAGCAGTTCTTC. V and J are TRBV19 and TRBJ2-1; 8 nucleotides line up with TRBD2. The CDR3 is 16 residues long. The germline CDR1 and CDR2 sequences are LNHDA and SQIVND (reference sequence). The V and J ends lost 5 bases and 6 bases, in that order; junction bases with no gene match: 12.

The chain carries TRBV7-2 and TRBJ2-5; 7 positions agree with TRBD1. J was trimmed by 5 bases and V by 2 bases; bases with no gene match: 8. This CDR3 region has 15 residues. CDR1 is SGHTA and CDR2 is FQGNSA in the germline V gene. The CDR3 loop reads CASSLQAGGLETQYF. The CDR3 DNA sequence: TGTGCCAGCAGCTTACAAGCAGGGGGTCTGGAGACCCAGTACTTC.

This clone showed up just a few times. The V and J genes are TRBV2 and TRBJ2-7; 9 nucleotides agree with TRBD2. This CDR3 has 14 residues. Germline trimming cut 6 bases from V and 6 bases from J; bases unmatched to any gene: 9. Per the germline V gene, CDR1 is SNHLY and CDR2 is FYNNEI. CDR3 DNA: TGTGCCAGCAGCTTGCTCGTAGCGGGAGTCGAGCAGTACTTC. Amino acid sequence: CASSLLVAGVEQYF.

The J gene is TRBJ1-1, the V gene TRBV2; 10 bases agree with TRBD1. Germline V CDR1 and CDR2: SNHLY, FYNNEI. With V trimmed by 6 bases and J by 4 bases, 5 bases remained unmatched. This CDR3 comprises 14 residues. CDR3 sequence (DNA): TGTGCCAGCAGGGACAGGGGGTCGGGCACTGAAGCTTTCTTT. Amino acids: CASRDRGSGTEAFF.

This clone has a handful of counts. This chain uses TRBV13 with TRBJ1-4; the D gene is possibly TRBD1 (6 bases). In germline, CDR1 is PRHDT, CDR2 FYEKMQ (reference sequence). The V end lost 5 bases, the J end lost 5 bases, and 18 bases lay between the germline ends. This CDR3 region has 16 residues. The CDR3 nucleotides read TGTGCCAGCAGCCCTAGGGGATTGGGGGCCAATGAAAAACTGTTTTTT. Protein: CASSPRGLGANEKLFF.

The rearrangement joins TRBV5-1 to TRBJ2-5; TRBD2 agrees at 8 bases. The ends lost 1 base at V and 5 bases at J; junction bases unmatched: 1. CDR1 SGHRS and CDR2 YFSETQ come from the germline V gene. The CDR3 covers 13 residues. The CDR3 DNA reads as TGCGCCAGCAGCTTGTCTAGCGGGGAGACCCAGTACTTC. Protein sequence: CASSLSSGETQYF. The variable domain in full, completed from reference TRBV5-1 and TRBJ2-5, reads KAGVTQTPRYLIKTRGQQVTLSCSPISGHRSVSWYQQTPGQGLQFLFEYFSETQRNKGNFPGRFSGRQFSNSRSEMNVSTLELGDSALYLCASSLSSGETQYFGPGTRLLVL.

The rearrangement links TRBV7-3 to TRBJ2-1; 16 bases fit TRBD2. The length of the CDR3 is 17 residues. CDR1 is SGHTA and CDR2 is FQGTGA in the germline V gene. V was clipped by 5 bases and J by 8 bases; unmatched bases: 9. The CDR3 coding sequence is TGTGCCAGCAGCACCCCCGGGACTAGCGGGAGGGCGGATGAGCAGTTCTTC. Translating it yields CASSTPGTSGRADEQFF.

This chain links TRBV15 with TRBJ2-1, with 7 bases fitting TRBD2. The CDR3 consists of 20 residues. Trimming at V came to 3 bases and at J to 2 bases, leaving 19 bases not matched to a gene. Germline lookup yields CDR1 LNHNV and CDR2 YYDKDF (reference sequence). The CDR3 DNA reads TGTGCCACCAGCAGCCACCATGGGCCGGGGGGTCAGAACCCCTACAATGAGCAGTTCTTC. Protein product: CATSSHHGPGGQNPYNEQFF.

In this sample, this clone turned up a few times. The rearrangement joins TRBV29-1 to TRBJ1-1; D is unresolved. Trimming removed 4 bases from V and 8 bases from J, with 8 bases in between. This CDR3 has 10 amino acids. Germline values: CDR1 SQVTM, CDR2 ANQGSEA. CDR3 sequence: CSVVSNEAFF. CDR3 coding DNA: TGCAGCGTTGTGAGCAACGAAGCTTTCTTT.

As DNA, the CDR3 is TGTGCCAGCAGAGACCTCCTAGCGGGGGGCCGCAATGAGCAGTTCTTC. Translating gives CASRDLLAGGRNEQFF. J is TRBJ2-1 and V is TRBV2, with 11 bases aligning to TRBD2. V gave up 6 bases and J gave up 6 bases; unmatched junction bases: 10. CDR3 length: 16 amino acids. Germline CDR1 and CDR2: SNHLY and FYNNEI.

This clone was picked up a small number of times. V gene TRBV5-4 combines with J gene TRBJ1-1; D may be TRBD1 (5 bases). This CDR3 is 15 amino acids long. The V gene's germline CDR1 is SGHNT and CDR2 YYREEE (reference sequence). The V end was cut by 3 bases, the J end by 0 bases, with 12 bases between. This CDR3 reads CASSSGRSMNTEAFF. The CDR3 DNA reads as TGTGCCAGCAGCTCAGGGCGTTCCATGAACACTGAAGCTTTCTTT.

There are a few counts of this clone. V is TRBV18 and J is TRBJ2-7; D is possibly TRBD1 (5 bases). Germline CDR1 is KGHSH and CDR2 is LQKENI. The germline V and J ends were trimmed by 3 bases and 5 bases, with 14 bases remaining between them. This CDR3 has 14 residues. CDR3 in amino acids: CASSPSQGKHEQYF. In DNA form, the CDR3 reads TGTGCCAGCTCACCGTCTCAGGGTAAACACGAGCAGTACTTC.

This clone was seen more than once but under ten times. The rearrangement joins TRBV4-2 to TRBJ2-7; 8 bases line up with TRBD2. V lost 0 bases to trimming and J lost 5 bases; unmatched junction nucleotides: 9. The CDR3 sequence is 16 residues long. CDR1 is LGHNA and CDR2 is YNFKEQ in the germline V gene. The CDR3 bases are TGTGCCAGCAGCCAAGATTCGAACGGGAGGGCACACGAGCAGTACTTC. Its protein is CASSQDSNGRAHEQYF.

This sequence joins TRBV14 and TRBJ2-7, with 8 bases fitting TRBD1. CDR1 and CDR2 (germline): SGHDN, FVKESK. This CDR3 contains 14 residues. V lost 1 base and J lost 7; bases outside the gene matches: 6. Here the CDR3 reads CASSQADRVWEQYF. In DNA form, the CDR3 reads TGTGCCAGCAGCCAAGCGGACAGGGTGTGGGAGCAGTACTTC. Drawing the rest from reference TRBV14 and TRBJ2-7, the complete variable domain is EAGVTQFPSHSVIEKGQTVTLRCDPISGHDNLYWYRRVMGKEIKFLLHFVKESKQDESGMPNNRFLAERTGGTYSTLKVQPAELEDSGVYFCASSQADRVWEQYFGPGTRLTVT.

This clone was seen a handful of times. The chain couples TRBV28 to TRBJ2-7, with TRBD1 identical over 7 bases. Germline CDR1 MDHEN, CDR2 SYDVKM. The V gene end was trimmed by 7 bases and the J gene end by 3 bases; junction bases not matched to a gene: 9. The CDR3 totals 14 residues. The CDR3 loop is CASTLGGANYEQYF. The CDR3 DNA reads as TGTGCCAGCACCCTAGGGGGCGCCAACTACGAGCAGTACTTC.

V and J are TRBV9 and TRBJ2-2, with D maybe TRBD1 (5 bases). There are 16 residues in the CDR3. Trimming pared 2 bases from V and 0 bases from J, leaving 11 bases between. The germline V gene encodes CDR1 SGDLS and CDR2 YYNGEE. The CDR3 nucleotides read TGTGCCAGCAGCGTGCAAAGGGGTACGAACACCGGGGAGCTGTTTTTT. This sequence encodes CASSVQRGTNTGELFF.

This clone was seen more than once but under ten times. The genes are TRBV30 and TRBJ1-4; D is perhaps TRBD1 (5 bases). With 0 bases removed from V and 1 base from J, the gap between germline ends came to 15 bases. The CDR3 has 17 residues. From germline, CDR1 is GTSNPN and CDR2 SVGIG (reference sequence). The CDR3 DNA follows: TGTGCCTGGAGTGTATTCGGGGGAGGGGAAACTAATGAAAAACTGTTTTTT. Translated, it gives CAWSVFGGGETNEKLFF.

This clone has just a few counts. The CDR3 region is CASTIAGEETQYF. The CDR3 DNA reads TGTGCCAGCACCATTGCAGGCGAAGAGACCCAGTACTTC. This sequence joins TRBV25-1 and TRBJ2-5; no clear D. V was clipped by 7 bases and J by 3 bases, with 12 bases between them. The CDR3 consists of 13 residues. The germline gives CDR1 MGHDK, CDR2 SYGVNS.

This clone was counted a few times. Other DNA sequences in the same sample also yield this CDR3. The V call is TRBV4-3, the J call TRBJ2-7, with D possibly being TRBD2 (6 bases). Per germline, CDR1 LGHNA and CDR2 YSLEER. The CDR3 loop spans 14 amino acids. V was shortened by 0 bases and J by 1 base, with 7 bases between the two germline ends. CDR3 amino acids: CASSQDRGSYEQYF. DNA of the CDR3: TGCGCCAGCAGCCAAGATCGGGGGTCCTACGAGCAGTACTTC.

The rearrangement joins TRBV7-3 to TRBJ2-2, with D tentatively TRBD2 (6 bases). The CDR3 is made up of 15 amino acids. Trimming left V 5 bases short and J 2 bases short, with 12 bases between. Per germline, CDR1 SGHTA and CDR2 FQGTGA. The CDR3 sequence is CASSIGTPNTGELFF. CDR3 in DNA: TGTGCCAGCAGCATCGGGACTCCTAACACCGGGGAGCTGTTTTTT.

The V gene is TRBV30, the J gene TRBJ1-2; no clear D. V lost 1 base and J lost 2, with 11 bases in between. This CDR3 comprises 14 residues. The germline CDR1 and CDR2 sequences are GTSNPN and SVGIG (reference sequence). The CDR3, as DNA: TGTGCCTGGAGTGCAGAAGGACTCAACTATGGCTACACCTTC. It encodes CAWSAEGLNYGYTF.

The chain uses TRBV4-1 and TRBJ1-2; 9 nucleotides line up with TRBD1. The CDR3 is made up of 16 amino acids. Germline V gene sequence: CDR1 MGHRA, CDR2 YSYEKL. Losses at the gene ends were 1 base for V and 5 bases for J; bases not matched to a gene: 8. This CDR3 reads CASSQGSPGQGYGYTF. The CDR3 nucleotides read TGCGCCAGCAGCCAAGGCTCACCGGGACAGGGTTATGGCTACACCTTC.

The V call is TRBV7-2, the J call TRBJ1-5; no reliable D call. Germline V gives CDR1 SGHTA, CDR2 FQGNSA. The CDR3 is 13 residues long. Trimming removed 1 base at V and 5 bases at J, with 6 bases between. The CDR3 here is CASSLGEYQPQHF. The CDR3 DNA reads as TGTGCCAGCAGCTTAGGAGAGTATCAGCCCCAGCATTTT. Full variable domain (remainder filled in from reference TRBV7-2 and TRBJ1-5): GAGVSQSPSNKVTEKGKDVELRCDPISGHTALYWYRQSLGQGLEFLIYFQGNSAPDKSGLPSDRFSAERTGGSVSTLTIQRTQQEDSAVYLCASSLGEYQPQHFGDGTRLSIL.

This clone has more than one count but fewer than ten. J is TRBJ1-5 and V is TRBV19; D is possibly TRBD1 (6 bases). Per germline, CDR1 LNHDA and CDR2 SQIVND (reference sequence). The CDR3 totals 14 residues. V was cut by 9 bases and J by 1 base, with 13 bases left in between. The CDR3 spells CASGAGQSNQPQHF. The DNA of the CDR3 is TGTGCCAGCGGAGCGGGACAAAGCAATCAGCCCCAGCATTTT.